A selection of T cell receptor beta chains follows, all from one sample in a study of a mutant IDH1 vaccine in newly diagnosed glioma. These TCRs' antigens remain unknown. TCRdb keeps only in-frame clones here, not all; method: immunoSEQ multiplex PCR. Here the sample spans about 85,000 clones, nearly 90% being singletons. The sequencing used PBMCs, collected from a glioma patient whose treatment included an IDH1 peptide vaccine. The receptors shown here come from a woman aged 50 to 65 with glioma. Each CDR3 is given with its conserved first and last residue. A D gene is named only where the DNA matches it firmly. Expanded clones get a size class; other rows say once, few or many, or leave the size out.

V	D	J	size	CDR3	DNA
TRBV21-1	NA	TRBJ2-1	NA	CASSTMGSGRVPEQFF	TGTGCCAGCAGCACTATGGGGTCCGGGAGAGTGCCCGAGCAGTTCTTC
TRBV5-4	NA	TRBJ2-7	NA	CASSLAADGSEQYF	TGTGCCAGCAGCTTGGCCGCGGACGGGAGCGAGCAGTACTTC
TRBV19	TRBD1	TRBJ2-4	NA	CASSIQGAGENIQYF	TGTGCCAGTAGCATCCAGGGGGCCGGAGAAAACATTCAGTACTTC
TRBV4-2	NA	TRBJ2-3	NA	CASSQERAGPTDTQYF	TGTGCCAGCAGCCAAGAGAGGGCGGGACCCACAGATACGCAGTATTTT
TRBV4-1	NA	TRBJ1-1	NA	CASSQDRDPKGTEAFF	TGCGCCAGCAGCCAAGATCGGGACCCTAAGGGGACTGAAGCTTTCTTT
TRBV7-6	NA	TRBJ2-6	NA	CASSLRGVGPDSGANVLTF	TGTGCCAGCAGCTTAAGGGGGGTGGGTCCCGACTCTGGGGCCAACGTCCTGACTTTC
TRBV7-3	TRBD2	TRBJ2-1	NA	CASSQGREKANEQFF	TGTGCCAGCAGCCAAGGGCGGGAGAAGGCCAATGAGCAGTTCTTC
TRBV9	TRBD1	TRBJ2-1	NA	CASSPWTGSMFF	TGTGCCAGCAGCCCGTGGACAGGGAGTATGTTCTTC
TRBV10-2	NA	TRBJ2-7	NA	CASSEFSWTGHLTYEQYF	TGCGCCAGCAGTGAGTTTTCATGGACGGGACACTTAACCTACGAGCAGTACTTC
TRBV18	NA	TRBJ1-5	NA	CASSPYDGGMNQPQHF	TGTGCCAGCTCACCATACGATGGGGGGATGAATCAGCCCCAGCATTTT
TRBV7-3	TRBD1	TRBJ2-1	NA	CASSTRQGWEQFF	TGTGCCAGCAGCACGCGACAGGGCTGGGAGCAGTTCTTC
TRBV27	NA	TRBJ2-3	NA	CASSLARQGTDTQYF	TGTGCCAGCAGTTTGGCTAGACAGGGCACAGATACGCAGTATTTT
TRBV5-4	NA	TRBJ2-4	NA	CASSTQGTKNIQYF	TGTGCCAGCAGCACACAGGGAACCAAAAACATTCAGTACTTC
TRBV19	TRBD2	TRBJ2-1	once	CASSRGLAGNEQFF	TGTGCCAGTAGTAGGGGACTAGCGGGGAATGAGCAGTTCTTC
TRBV27	NA	TRBJ1-4	NA	CASSNRVFEKLFF	TGTGCCAGCAGCAACAGGGTCTTCGAAAAACTGTTTTTT
TRBV6-5	NA	TRBJ2-7	NA	CASSPVGGAYEQYF	TGTGCCAGCAGCCCAGTGGGGGGCGCGTACGAGCAGTACTTC
TRBV6-5	NA	TRBJ1-1	NA	CASSYSRGIAFF	TGTGCCAGCAGTTACTCGCGGGGTATCGCTTTCTTT
TRBV11-2	NA	TRBJ2-5	NA	CASSLGGYQETQYF	TGTGCCAGCAGCTTAGGGGGGTACCAAGAGACCCAGTACTTC
TRBV28	TRBD2	TRBJ2-1	NA	CASSSVLGGGSYNEQFF	TGTGCCAGCAGCTCCGTTCTGGGCGGGGGCTCCTACAATGAGCAGTTCTTC
TRBV5-1	NA	TRBJ1-1	few	CASSPTGPSAFF	TGCGCCAGCAGCCCTACGGGGCCATCAGCTTTCTTT
TRBV7-3	TRBD1	TRBJ1-2	NA	CASSLAGGNYGYTF	TGTGCCAGCAGCTTAGCAGGGGGTAACTATGGCTACACCTTC
TRBV19	TRBD1	TRBJ2-2	NA	CASTLGTALNTGELFF	TGTGCCAGTACCCTCGGGACAGCCTTGAACACCGGGGAGCTGTTTTTT
TRBV5-5	NA	TRBJ1-1	NA	CASSSGTNTEAFF	TGTGCCAGCAGCTCGGGAACCAACACTGAAGCTTTCTTT
TRBV19	NA	TRBJ2-5	NA	CASSIGQQETQYF	TGTGCCAGTAGCATCGGACAGCAAGAGACCCAGTACTTC
TRBV10-1	NA	TRBJ2-5	NA	CASSDIVASETQYF	TGCGCCAGCAGTGATATCGTAGCTTCGGAGACCCAGTACTTC
TRBV27	NA	TRBJ2-5	NA	CASSLRLPQKETQYF	TGTGCCAGCAGTTTAAGGTTACCGCAAAAAGAGACCCAGTACTTC
TRBV27	TRBD1	TRBJ2-1	NA	CASSFLPGQGAKNEQFF	TGTGCCAGCAGTTTCCTCCCGGGACAGGGGGCAAAGAATGAGCAGTTCTTC
TRBV21-1	NA	TRBJ2-5	NA	CASNNWASGQKNQETQYF	TGTGCCAGTAACAACTGGGCTAGCGGGCAGAAAAACCAAGAGACCCAGTACTTC
TRBV28	NA	TRBJ1-1	NA	CASSVATGNTEAFF	TGTGCCAGCAGTGTAGCGACAGGGAACACTGAAGCTTTCTTT
TRBV6-1	NA	TRBJ1-1	NA	CASSGQRSMNTEAFF	TGTGCCAGCAGTGGGCAGAGAAGCATGAACACTGAAGCTTTCTTT
TRBV30	NA	TRBJ1-5	NA	CAWQKGPDQPQHF	TGTGCCTGGCAGAAGGGCCCGGATCAGCCCCAGCATTTT
TRBV28	NA	TRBJ1-5	NA	CASSLVPDEPQHF	TGTGCCAGCAGTTTGGTGCCGGACGAGCCCCAGCATTTT
TRBV7-8	TRBD2	TRBJ2-3	NA	CASSTIAGGRTDTQYF	TGTGCCAGCAGTACAATAGCGGGAGGGAGGACAGATACGCAGTATTTT
TRBV7-2	TRBD2	TRBJ2-3	NA	CASSQSGRVSFTQYF	TGTGCCAGCAGCCAGAGCGGGAGGGTTTCTTTTACGCAGTATTTT
TRBV28	NA	TRBJ2-1	NA	CASSSPTSSYNEQFF	TGTGCCAGCAGCTCCCCAACGAGCTCCTACAATGAGCAGTTCTTC
TRBV6-1	NA	TRBJ1-4	once	CASSEPFNEKLFF	TGTGCCAGCAGTGAACCGTTTAATGAAAAACTGTTTTTT
TRBV7-9	NA	TRBJ2-2	once	CASSPLGRDTGELFF	TGTGCCAGCAGTCCCCTGGGGCGAGACACCGGGGAGCTGTTTTTT
TRBV27	TRBD1	TRBJ1-2	NA	CASSLTGTGHYGYTF	TGTGCCAGCAGCCTTACCGGGACAGGACACTATGGCTACACCTTC
TRBV28	NA	TRBJ1-2	few	CASRPGLDVNYGYTF	TGTGCCAGCAGGCCAGGACTGGATGTCAACTATGGCTACACCTTC
TRBV4-1	NA	TRBJ2-7	NA	CASSSIGKGYEQYF	TGCGCCAGCAGTTCGATAGGGAAGGGCTACGAGCAGTACTTC
TRBV18	NA	TRBJ2-1	NA	CASSPPDSYNEQFF	TGTGCCAGCTCACCACCGGACTCCTACAATGAGCAGTTCTTC
TRBV5-1	NA	TRBJ1-1	NA	CASSLGGLDTEAFF	TGCGCCAGCAGCTTGGGGGGCCTCGACACTGAAGCTTTCTTT
TRBV27	TRBD2	TRBJ2-1	NA	CASSLSWRPSGRGNEQFF	TGTGCCAGCAGTTTATCGTGGCGTCCTAGCGGGAGAGGCAATGAGCAGTTCTTC
TRBV6-5	NA	TRBJ1-1	NA	CASSRDTKKEAFF	TGTGCCAGCAGTAGGGACACCAAGAAGGAAGCTTTCTTT
TRBV6-4	TRBD2	TRBJ2-3	NA	CASSALAGGGDTDTQYF	TGTGCCAGCAGTGCGCTAGCGGGAGGGGGAGACACAGATACGCAGTATTTT
TRBV5-5	NA	TRBJ1-1	NA	CASSHYWVNTEAFF	TGTGCCAGCAGCCACTATTGGGTGAACACTGAAGCTTTCTTT